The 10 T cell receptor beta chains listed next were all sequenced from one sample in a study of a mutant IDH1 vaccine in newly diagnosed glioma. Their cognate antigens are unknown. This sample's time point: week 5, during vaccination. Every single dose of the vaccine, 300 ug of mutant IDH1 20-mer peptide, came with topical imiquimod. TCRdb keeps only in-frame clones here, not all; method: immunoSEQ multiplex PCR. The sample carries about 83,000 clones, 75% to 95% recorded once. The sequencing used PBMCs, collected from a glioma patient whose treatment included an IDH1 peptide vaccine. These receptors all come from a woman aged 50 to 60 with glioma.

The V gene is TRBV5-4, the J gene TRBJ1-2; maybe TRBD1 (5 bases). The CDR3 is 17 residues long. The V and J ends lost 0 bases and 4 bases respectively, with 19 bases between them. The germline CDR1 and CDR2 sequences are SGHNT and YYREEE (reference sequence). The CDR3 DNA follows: TGTGCCAGCAGCTTGGAGGGAGCAGGAGGGCAGGGCTATGGCTACACCTTC. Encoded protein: CASSLEGAGGQGYGYTF.

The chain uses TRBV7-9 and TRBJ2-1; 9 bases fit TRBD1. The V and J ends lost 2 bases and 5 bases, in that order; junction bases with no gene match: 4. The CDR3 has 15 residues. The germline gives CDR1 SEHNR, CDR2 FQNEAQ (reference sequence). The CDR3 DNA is TGTGCCAGCAGCTTACCGGGACAGGGACACAATGAGCAGTTCTTC. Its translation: CASSLPGQGHNEQFF.

CDR3 sequence: CASSPWGRAHSNYGYTF. The CDR3 DNA follows: TGTGCCAGCAGCCCTTGGGGGAGGGCTCATTCGAACTATGGCTACACCTTC. The J gene is TRBJ1-2, the V gene TRBV4-2, with D perhaps matching TRBD1 (5 bases). Germline CDR1 and CDR2: LGHNA and YNFKEQ. V dropped 4 bases and J dropped 2 bases, with 20 bases sitting between them. CDR3 length equals 17 residues.

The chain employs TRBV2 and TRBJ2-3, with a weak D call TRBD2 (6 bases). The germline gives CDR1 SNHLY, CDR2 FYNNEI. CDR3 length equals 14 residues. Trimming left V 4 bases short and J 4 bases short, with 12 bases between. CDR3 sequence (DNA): TGTGCCAGCAGTGGAACGGGAGTGGCAGATACGCAGTATTTT. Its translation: CASSGTGVADTQYF. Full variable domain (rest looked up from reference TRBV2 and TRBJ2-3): EPEVTQTPSHQVTQMGQEVILRCVPISNHLYFYWYRQILGQKVEFLVSFYNNEISEKSEIFDDQFSVERPDGSNFTLKIRSTKLEDSAMYFCASSGTGVADTQYFGPGTRLTVL.

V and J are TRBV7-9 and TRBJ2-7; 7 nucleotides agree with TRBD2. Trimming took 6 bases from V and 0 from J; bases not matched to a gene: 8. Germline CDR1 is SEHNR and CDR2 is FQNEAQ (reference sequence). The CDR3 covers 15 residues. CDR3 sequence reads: CASSPLAAGSYEQYF. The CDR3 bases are TGTGCCAGCAGTCCTCTAGCGGCAGGCTCCTACGAGCAGTACTTC. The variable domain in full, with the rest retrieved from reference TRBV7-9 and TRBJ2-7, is DTGVSQNPRHKITKRGQNVTFRCDPISEHNRLYWYRQTLGQGPEFLTYFQNEAQLEKSRLLSDRFSAERPKGSFSTLEIQRTEQGDSAMYLCASSPLAAGSYEQYFGPGTRLTVT.

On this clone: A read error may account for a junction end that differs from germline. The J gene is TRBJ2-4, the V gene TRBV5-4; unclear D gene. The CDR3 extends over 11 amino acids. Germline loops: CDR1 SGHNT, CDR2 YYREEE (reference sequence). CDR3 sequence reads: CASSSSGSTDF. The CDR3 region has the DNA TGTGCCAGCAGCTCATCCGGGTCGACGGACTTC.

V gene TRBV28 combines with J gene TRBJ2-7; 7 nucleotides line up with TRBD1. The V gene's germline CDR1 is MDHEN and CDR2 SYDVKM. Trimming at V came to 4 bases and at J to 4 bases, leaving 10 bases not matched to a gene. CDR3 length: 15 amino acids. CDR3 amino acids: CASSSTGESRYEQYF. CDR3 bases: TGTGCCAGCAGTTCCACAGGGGAGAGTCGGTACGAGCAGTACTTC.

The CDR3 is CSVLSDQGTTDTQYF. CDR3 nucleotide sequence: TGCAGCGTCCTCTCAGATCAGGGGACCACAGATACGCAGTATTTT. The rearrangement joins TRBV29-1 to TRBJ2-3; TRBD1 is a possible D gene (6 bases). This CDR3 comprises 15 residues. Germline V gene sequence: CDR1 SQVTM, CDR2 ANQGSEA. Trimming left V 6 bases short and J 2 bases short, with 18 bases between.

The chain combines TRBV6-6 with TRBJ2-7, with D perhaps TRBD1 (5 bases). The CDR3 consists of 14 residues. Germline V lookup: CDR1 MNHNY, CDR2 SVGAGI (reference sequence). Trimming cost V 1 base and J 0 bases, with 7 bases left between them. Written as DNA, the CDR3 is TGTGCCAGCAGTTACTGGGGCAGCTCCTACGAGCAGTACTTC. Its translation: CASSYWGSSYEQYF.

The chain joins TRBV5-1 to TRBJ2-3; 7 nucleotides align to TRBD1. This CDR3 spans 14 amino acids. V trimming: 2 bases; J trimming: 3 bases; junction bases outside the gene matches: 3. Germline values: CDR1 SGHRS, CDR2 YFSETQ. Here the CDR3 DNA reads TGCGCCAGCAGCTTCAGACAGGGAACAGATACGCAGTATTTT. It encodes CASSFRQGTDTQYF.